These 5 T cell receptor beta chains were sequenced from one sample in a study of T cell changes during pregnancy in multiple sclerosis. Here immunoSEQ multiplex PCR was the method, and the copy in TCRdb shows in-frame clones only, minus some. The sample records about 100,000 clones, around 92% being singletons. This specimen consisted of peripheral blood, obtained after pregnancy. These receptor sequences come from a female donor with multiple sclerosis, enrolled in a pregnancy study.

In this sample, this clone turned up once. The rearrangement uses TRBV29-1 and TRBJ2-2; TRBD1 matches 9 bases. The CDR3 has 12 amino acids. The germline CDR1 and CDR2 sequences are SQVTM and ANQGSEA. Losses at the gene ends were 6 bases for V and 6 bases for J; bases not matched to a gene: 2. The CDR3: CSVGTGSGELFF. The CDR3 DNA reads TGCAGCGTAGGGACAGGGTCCGGGGAGCTGTTTTTT.

The chain carries TRBV5-1 and TRBJ2-7, with D possibly being TRBD2 (6 bases). V was cut by 4 bases and J by 4 bases, with 12 bases left in between. Germline V gene lookup returns CDR1 SGHRS and CDR2 YFSETQ. The CDR3 contains 13 residues. The CDR3 region is CASSPEGRYEQYF. The CDR3 DNA reads as TGCGCCAGCAGCCCGGAGGGGCGTTACGAGCAGTACTTC.

The chain is built from TRBV13 and TRBJ2-5, with TRBD1 identical over 10 bases. Germline CDR1 is PRHDT and CDR2 is FYEKMQ (reference sequence). With V trimmed by 8 bases and J by 5 bases, 14 bases remained unmatched. CDR3 length: 16 residues. The CDR3 DNA is TGTGCCAGCGGACACTCCGGGACAGGGGTGAAGGAGACCCAGTACTTC. This codes for CASGHSGTGVKETQYF.

The rearrangement joins TRBV11-3 to TRBJ2-7; 8 positions agree with TRBD2. Germline V gene lookup returns CDR1 SGHNT and CDR2 YENEEA. There are 16 residues in the CDR3. Trimming cost V 6 bases and J 0 bases; bases outside gene matches: 10. The CDR3 DNA reads TGTGCCAGCAGTCAGAGCGGGAGCGGGAGCTCCTACGAGCAGTACTTC. Protein product: CASSQSGSGSSYEQYF.

The J gene is TRBJ2-7, the V gene TRBV9, with D possibly TRBD1 on 5 matching bases. The V end lost 1 base, the J end lost 1 base, and 9 bases lay between the germline ends. Germline V gene sequence: CDR1 SGDLS, CDR2 YYNGEE. The CDR3 runs to 14 residues. CDR3 sequence reads: CASSVQGLSYEQYF. In nucleotides, the CDR3 is TGTGCCAGCAGCGTACAGGGTTTGTCCTACGAGCAGTACTTC.